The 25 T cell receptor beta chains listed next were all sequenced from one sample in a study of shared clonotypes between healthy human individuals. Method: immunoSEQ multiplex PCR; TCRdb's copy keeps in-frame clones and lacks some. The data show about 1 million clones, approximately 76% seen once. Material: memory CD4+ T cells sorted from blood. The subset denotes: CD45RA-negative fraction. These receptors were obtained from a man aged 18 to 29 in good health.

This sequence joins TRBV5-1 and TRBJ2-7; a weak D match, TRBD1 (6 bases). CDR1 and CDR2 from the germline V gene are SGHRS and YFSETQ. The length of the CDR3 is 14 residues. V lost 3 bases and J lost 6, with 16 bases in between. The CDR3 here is CASSSPGVESEQYF. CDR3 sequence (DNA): TGCGCCAGCAGCTCCCCAGGGGTAGAGAGCGAGCAGTACTTC.

Written as DNA, the CDR3 is TGTGCCAGCAGCTCGATGGACACCCTGATTCAGTACTTC. Translation: CASSSMDTLIQYF. The genes are TRBV5-4 and TRBJ2-4; tentative D call: TRBD1 (5 bases). In germline, CDR1 is SGHNT, CDR2 YYREEE (reference sequence). Trimming removed 3 bases from V and 10 bases from J, with 14 bases in between. This CDR3 region has 13 residues.

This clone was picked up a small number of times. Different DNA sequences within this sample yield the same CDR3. CDR3 region: CASSLAGISNQPQHF. For the CDR3, the DNA is TGCGCCAGCAGCTTGGCAGGGATCAGCAATCAGCCCCAGCATTTT. The chain couples TRBV5-1 to TRBJ1-5; TRBD1 might be the D (5 bases). V dropped 0 bases and J dropped 1 base, with 8 bases sitting between them. This CDR3 region has 15 residues. Germline CDR1 reads SGHRS; CDR2 reads YFSETQ.

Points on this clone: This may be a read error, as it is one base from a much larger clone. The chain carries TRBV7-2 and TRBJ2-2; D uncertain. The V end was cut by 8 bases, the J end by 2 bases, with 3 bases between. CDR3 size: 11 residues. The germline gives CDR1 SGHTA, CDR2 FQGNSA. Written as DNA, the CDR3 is TGTGCCAGCGGAAACACCGGGGAGCTGTTTTTT. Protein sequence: CASGNTGELFF.

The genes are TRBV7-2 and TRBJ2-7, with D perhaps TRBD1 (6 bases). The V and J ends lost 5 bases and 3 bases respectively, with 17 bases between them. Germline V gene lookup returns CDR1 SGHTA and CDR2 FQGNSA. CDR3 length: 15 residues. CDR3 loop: CASSQMLAGVYEQYF. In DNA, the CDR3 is TGTGCCAGCAGCCAAATGCTAGCAGGGGTCTACGAGCAGTACTTC.

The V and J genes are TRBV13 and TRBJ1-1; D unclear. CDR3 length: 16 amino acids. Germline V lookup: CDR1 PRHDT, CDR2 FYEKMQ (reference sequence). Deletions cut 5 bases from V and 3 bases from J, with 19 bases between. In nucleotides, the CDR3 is TGTGCCAGCAGCCCGGGAAGCCTAAACTGGGACACTGAAGCTTTCTTT. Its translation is CASSPGSLNWDTEAFF.

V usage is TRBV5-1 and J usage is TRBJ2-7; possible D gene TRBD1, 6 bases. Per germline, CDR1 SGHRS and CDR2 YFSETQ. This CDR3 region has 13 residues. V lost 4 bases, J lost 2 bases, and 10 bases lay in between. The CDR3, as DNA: TGCGCCAGCAGCAGACAGGCGCCCTACGAGCAGTACTTC. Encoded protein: CASSRQAPYEQYF.

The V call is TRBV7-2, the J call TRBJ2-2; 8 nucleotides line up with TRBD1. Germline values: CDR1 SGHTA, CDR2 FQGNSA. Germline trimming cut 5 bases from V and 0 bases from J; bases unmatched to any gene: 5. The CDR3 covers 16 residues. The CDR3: CASSRRTGTNTGELFF. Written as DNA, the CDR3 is TGTGCCAGCAGCCGAAGGACAGGGACGAACACCGGGGAGCTGTTTTTT.

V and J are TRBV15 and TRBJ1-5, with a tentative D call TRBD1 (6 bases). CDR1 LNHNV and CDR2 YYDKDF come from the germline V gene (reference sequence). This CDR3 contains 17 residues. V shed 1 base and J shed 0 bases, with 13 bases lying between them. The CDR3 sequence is CATSRGGHSDSNQPQHF. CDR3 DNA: TGTGCCACCAGCAGAGGGGGACACTCCGATAGCAATCAGCCCCAGCATTTT.

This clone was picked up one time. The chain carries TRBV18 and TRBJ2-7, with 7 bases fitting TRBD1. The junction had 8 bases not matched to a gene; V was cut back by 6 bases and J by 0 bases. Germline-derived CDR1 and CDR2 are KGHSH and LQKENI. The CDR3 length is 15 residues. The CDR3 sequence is CASSPRQGVSYEQYF. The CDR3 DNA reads TGTGCCAGCTCGCCGAGACAGGGTGTCTCCTACGAGCAGTACTTC.

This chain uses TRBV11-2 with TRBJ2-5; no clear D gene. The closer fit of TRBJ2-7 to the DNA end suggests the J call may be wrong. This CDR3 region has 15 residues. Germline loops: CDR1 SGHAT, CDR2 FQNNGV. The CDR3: CASSLDLAAFYEQYF. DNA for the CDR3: TGTGCCAGCAGCTTAGATTTGGCAGCTTTCTACGAGCAGTACTTC.

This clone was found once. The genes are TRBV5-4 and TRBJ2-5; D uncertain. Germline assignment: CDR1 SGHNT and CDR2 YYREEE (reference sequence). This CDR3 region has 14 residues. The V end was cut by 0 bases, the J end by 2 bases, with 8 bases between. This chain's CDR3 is CASSLVGFQETQYF. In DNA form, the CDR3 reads TGTGCCAGCAGCTTGGTCGGGTTTCAAGAGACCCAGTACTTC.

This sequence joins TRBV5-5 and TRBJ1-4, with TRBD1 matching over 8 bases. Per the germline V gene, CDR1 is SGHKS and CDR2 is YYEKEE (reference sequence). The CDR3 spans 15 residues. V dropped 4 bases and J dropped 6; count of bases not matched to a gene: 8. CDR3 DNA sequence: TGTGCCAGCAGCCTCCAGGGGACAGGCGATGAAAAACTGTTTTTT. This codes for CASSLQGTGDEKLFF.

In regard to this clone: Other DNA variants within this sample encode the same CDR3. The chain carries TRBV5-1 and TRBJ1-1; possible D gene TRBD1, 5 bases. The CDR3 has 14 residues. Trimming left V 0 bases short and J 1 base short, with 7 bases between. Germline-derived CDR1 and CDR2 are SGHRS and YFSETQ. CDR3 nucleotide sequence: TGCGCCAGCAGCTTGGGGGACGGGAACACTGAAGCTTTCTTT. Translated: CASSLGDGNTEAFF.

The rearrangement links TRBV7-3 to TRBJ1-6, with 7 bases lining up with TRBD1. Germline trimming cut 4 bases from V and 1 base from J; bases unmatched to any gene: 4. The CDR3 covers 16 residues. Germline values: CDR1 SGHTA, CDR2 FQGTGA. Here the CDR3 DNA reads TGTGCCAGCAGCTCCAGGGGGGAGTCCTATAATTCACCCCTCCACTTT. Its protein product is CASSSRGESYNSPLHF.

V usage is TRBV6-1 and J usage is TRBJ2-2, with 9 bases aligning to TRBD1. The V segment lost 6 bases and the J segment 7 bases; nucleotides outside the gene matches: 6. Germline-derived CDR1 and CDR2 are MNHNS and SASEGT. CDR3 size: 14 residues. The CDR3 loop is CASSPQGAVGELFF. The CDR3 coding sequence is TGTGCCAGCAGCCCACAGGGGGCGGTCGGGGAGCTGTTTTTT.

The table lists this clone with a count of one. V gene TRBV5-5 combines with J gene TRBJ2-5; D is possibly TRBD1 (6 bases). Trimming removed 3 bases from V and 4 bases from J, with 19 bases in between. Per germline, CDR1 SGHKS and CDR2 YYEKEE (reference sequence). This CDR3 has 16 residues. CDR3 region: CASSSDSILSLETQYF. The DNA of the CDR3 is TGTGCCAGCAGCTCGGACAGTATTTTGAGCTTAGAGACCCAGTACTTC.

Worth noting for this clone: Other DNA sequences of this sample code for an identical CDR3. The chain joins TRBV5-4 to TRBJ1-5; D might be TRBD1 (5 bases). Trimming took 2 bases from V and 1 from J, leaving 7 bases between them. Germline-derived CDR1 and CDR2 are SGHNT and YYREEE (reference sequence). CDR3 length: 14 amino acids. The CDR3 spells CASSFGGSNQPQHF. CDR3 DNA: TGTGCCAGCAGCTTTGGGGGGAGCAATCAGCCCCAGCATTTT. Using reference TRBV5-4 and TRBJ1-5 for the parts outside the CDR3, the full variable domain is ETGVTQSPTHLIKTRGQQVTLRCSSQSGHNTVSWYQQALGQGPQFIFQYYREEENGRGNFPPRFSGLQFPNYSSELNVNALELDDSALYLCASSFGGSNQPQHFGDGTRLSIL.

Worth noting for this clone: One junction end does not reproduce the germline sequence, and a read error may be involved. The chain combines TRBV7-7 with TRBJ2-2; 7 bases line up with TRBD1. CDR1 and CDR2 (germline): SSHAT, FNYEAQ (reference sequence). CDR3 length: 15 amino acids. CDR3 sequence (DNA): TGTGCTAGCAGTCCTACAGGGGAAAGGACCGGGGAGCTGTTTTTT. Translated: CASSPTGERTGELFF.

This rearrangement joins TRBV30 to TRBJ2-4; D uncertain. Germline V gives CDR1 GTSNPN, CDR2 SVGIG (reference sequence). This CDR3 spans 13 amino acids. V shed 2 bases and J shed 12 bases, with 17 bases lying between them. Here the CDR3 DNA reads TGTGCCTGGAGTCCTGGTCGTGGAACTTCTCAGTACTTC. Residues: CAWSPGRGTSQYF.

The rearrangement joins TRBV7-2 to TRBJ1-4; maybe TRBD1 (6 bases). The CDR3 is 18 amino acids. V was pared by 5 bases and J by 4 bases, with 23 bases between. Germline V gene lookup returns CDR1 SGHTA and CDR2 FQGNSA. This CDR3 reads CASSRQSSTGIYNEKLFF. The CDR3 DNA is TGTGCCAGCAGCCGCCAGTCTTCTACAGGGATTTATAATGAAAAACTGTTTTTT.

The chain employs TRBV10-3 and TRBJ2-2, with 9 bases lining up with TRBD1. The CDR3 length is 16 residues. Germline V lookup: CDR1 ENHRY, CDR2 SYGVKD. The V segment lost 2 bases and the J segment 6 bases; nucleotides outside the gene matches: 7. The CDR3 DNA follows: TGTGCCATCAGTGAGGGACAGGGGATGAGCGCCGGGGAGCTGTTTTTT. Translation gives CAISEGQGMSAGELFF.

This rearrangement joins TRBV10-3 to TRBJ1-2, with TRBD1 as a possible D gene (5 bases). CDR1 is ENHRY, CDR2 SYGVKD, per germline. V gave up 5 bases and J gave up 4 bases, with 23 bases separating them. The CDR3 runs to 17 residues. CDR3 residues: CAISKPGGGGNTYGYTF. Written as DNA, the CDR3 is TGTGCCATCAGTAAGCCAGGCGGCGGGGGGAACACCTATGGCTACACCTTC.

Here the CDR3 DNA reads TGTGCCTGGGAGCGGCGAGTTACAGGAAACAAGATCCACGAGCAGTACTTC. Its protein product is CAWERRVTGNKIHEQYF. This chain joins TRBV30 and TRBJ2-7, with D possibly being TRBD1 or TRBD2 (5 bases each). CDR3 size: 17 residues. Germline CDR1 and CDR2: GTSNPN and SVGIG (reference sequence). V gave up 5 bases and J gave up 5 bases, with 28 bases separating them.

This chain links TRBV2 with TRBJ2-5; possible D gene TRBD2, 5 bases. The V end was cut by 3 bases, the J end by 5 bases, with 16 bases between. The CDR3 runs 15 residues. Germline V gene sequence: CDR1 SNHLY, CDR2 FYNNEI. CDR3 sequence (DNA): TGTGCCAGCAGTGATTACGGGGAAAGGAGGGAGACCCAGTACTTC. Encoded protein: CASSDYGERRETQYF.